This TCR beta chain derives from a study of blood T cell repertoires in COVID-19. Study background: Material from acute and convalescent COVID-19 was sourced from the United States, Italy and Spain. PBMCs, B-cell-depleted T cells, or T cells provided the cDNA or gDNA that made up the material.

In the authors' workflow: Reference gene primer amplification gave nucleated cell count estimates. Repertoires were generated with immunoSEQ multiplex PCR, while TCRdb's copy carries only in-frame clones and drops some. D and trimming were read from the DNA, whereas the V and J calls and clone size are those reported in that table. The table lists some 140,000 clones, more than 60% of them singletons. Germline trimming cut 6 bases from V and 5 bases from J; bases unmatched to any gene: 9. CDR1 and CDR2 from the germline V gene are MNHEY and SMNVEV (reference sequence). This CDR3 region has 15 residues.

This rearrangement joins TRBV27 to TRBJ2-2; 7 nucleotides agree with TRBD2. Sequencing was performed on peripheral blood. The source of this sequence is an elderly man with acute or convalescent COVID-19. In nucleotides, the CDR3 is TGTGCCAGCAGGTTGGGGGGGACTTGGACCGGGGAGCTGTTTTTT. It translates to CASRLGGTWTGELFF.